The source of this TCR beta chain is a study of blood T cell repertoires in COVID-19. Whole-study context: T cells, B-cell-depleted T cells, or PBMCs provided the cDNA or gDNA that served as material.

Source study methods: Reference gene primer amplification yielded estimated nucleated cell counts. Assay used: immunoSEQ multiplex PCR; TCRdb lists only in-frame clones, some missing. That table is the source of V, J and clone size, and D and trimming were worked out from the DNA. This table has fewer than 80,000 clones, roughly 86% appearing once. V was shortened by 1 base and J by 5 bases, with 10 bases between the two germline ends. The germline V gene encodes CDR1 SGHDT and CDR2 YYEEEE. There are 13 residues in the CDR3. J is TRBJ2-7 and V is TRBV5-6; D not certain. This receptor was taken from a woman aged 45-60 years with active or convalescent COVID-19. Material for sequencing was peripheral blood. This CDR3 is CASSLQISHEQYF. The CDR3 DNA is TGTGCCAGCAGCTTGCAGATTTCCCACGAGCAGTACTTC.